These T cell receptor beta chains were read from a single sample in a study of human T cells and chemical hapten exposure. Via MiXCR, TCRdb re-called the 5' RACE reads, giving one row per CDR3 protein. The profile shows roughly 81,000 distinct CDR3 sequences, around a sixth of them singletons. These receptors were collected from a female donor in good health. The CDR3 runs from the conserved cysteine through the conserved F or W. The order of the fields is V gene, clone size, D gene, J gene, CDR3 DNA, CDR3 protein. D genes are given only for firm matches. Not every row has a clone size; where given, it reads once, few, many or a size class.

v_call: TRBV9
clone_size: few
d_call: TRBD2
j_call: TRBJ2-5
cdr3_nt: TGTGCCAGCAGCGTAGGCGGGAGGGCCCAAGAGACCCAGTACTTC
cdr3_aa: CASSVGGRAQETQYF

v_call: TRBV28
clone_size: -
d_call: TRBD1
j_call: TRBJ2-3
cdr3_nt: TGTGCCAGCACCTCCGACAGGGGTCGGGGGTATTTT
cdr3_aa: CASTSDRGRGYF

v_call: TRBV20-1
clone_size: -
d_call: -
j_call: TRBJ2-3
cdr3_nt: TGCAGTCTCCGGGATTCGGGCACAGATACGCAGTATTTT
cdr3_aa: CSLRDSGTDTQYF

v_call: TRBV9
clone_size: many
d_call: TRBD1
j_call: TRBJ1-5
cdr3_nt: TGTGCCAGCACCCCCACAGGGGACGATCGTCAGCCCCAGCATTTT
cdr3_aa: CASTPTGDDRQPQHF

v_call: TRBV6-5
clone_size: -
d_call: TRBD2
j_call: TRBJ2-7
cdr3_nt: TGTGCCAGCAGTTACGTGGGACTAGCGTTCGGTTCCGAGCAGTACTTC
cdr3_aa: CASSYVGLAFGSEQYF

v_call: TRBV5-6
clone_size: few
d_call: -
j_call: TRBJ1-2
cdr3_nt: TGTGCCAGCAGCTCTCCGACGACAGGATATGGCTACACCTTC
cdr3_aa: CASSSPTTGYGYTF

v_call: TRBV6-2/TRBV6-3
clone_size: few
d_call: -
j_call: TRBJ1-1
cdr3_nt: TGTGCCAGCAGCGATATCCCGAGGTCTGAAGCTTTCTTT
cdr3_aa: CASSDIPRSEAFF

v_call: TRBV5-6
clone_size: -
d_call: -
j_call: TRBJ1-4
cdr3_nt: TGTGCCAGCAGCACAGGGACGGACGAAAAACTGTTTTTT
cdr3_aa: CASSTGTDEKLFF

v_call: TRBV7-2
clone_size: few
d_call: -
j_call: TRBJ1-1
cdr3_nt: TGTGCCAGCAGCTTCAAAGGCGCGGCTGAAGCTTTCTTT
cdr3_aa: CASSFKGAAEAFF

v_call: TRBV6-1
clone_size: -
d_call: -
j_call: TRBJ1-4
cdr3_nt: TGTGCCGTTAAGACGGGTCATAATGAAAAACTGTTTTTT
cdr3_aa: CAVKTGHNEKLFF

v_call: TRBV6-2/TRBV6-3
clone_size: -
d_call: -
j_call: TRBJ2-3
cdr3_nt: TGTGCCAGCAGTTACCCCGGGGCAGAGTCCTTCGGGGAAGCAGATACGCAGTATTTT
cdr3_aa: CASSYPGAESFGEADTQYF

v_call: TRBV19
clone_size: -
d_call: TRBD2
j_call: TRBJ2-2
cdr3_nt: TGTGCCAGTAGTAAGAGACTAGCGGGAGGGCCCGATGGGGTTACCGGGGAGCTGTTTTTT
cdr3_aa: CASSKRLAGGPDGVTGELFF

v_call: TRBV29-1
clone_size: few
d_call: -
j_call: TRBJ1-3
cdr3_nt: TGCAGCGTAAAACAGGGAGGAAACACCATATATTTT
cdr3_aa: CSVKQGGNTIYF

v_call: TRBV2
clone_size: -
d_call: -
j_call: TRBJ1-1
cdr3_nt: TGTGCCAGCAGTGAAGTTCAGGGTTGGGCCACTGAAGCTTTCTTT
cdr3_aa: CASSEVQGWATEAFF

v_call: TRBV6-1
clone_size: many
d_call: TRBD1
j_call: TRBJ1-2
cdr3_nt: TGTGCCAGCAGTGTGGCCGGGACAGGAAACTATGGCTACACCTTC
cdr3_aa: CASSVAGTGNYGYTF

v_call: TRBV5-1
clone_size: few
d_call: TRBD1
j_call: TRBJ1-4
cdr3_nt: TGCGCCAGCAGCGGGACAGGGGCGGTTTCTGAAAAACTGTTTTTT
cdr3_aa: CASSGTGAVSEKLFF

v_call: TRBV29-1
clone_size: -
d_call: -
j_call: TRBJ2-3
cdr3_nt: TGCAGCGTTGAGGGCCCGTCAGATACGCAGTATTTT
cdr3_aa: CSVEGPSDTQYF

v_call: TRBV5-1
clone_size: few
d_call: -
j_call: TRBJ2-3
cdr3_nt: TGCGCCAGCAGCCCGGATGTCACAGATACGCAGTATTTT
cdr3_aa: CASSPDVTDTQYF

v_call: TRBV28
clone_size: few
d_call: TRBD2
j_call: TRBJ2-1
cdr3_nt: TGTGCCAGCAGTTTCTCCTTTAGCGGGAGGGCCAATGAGCAGTTCTTC
cdr3_aa: CASSFSFSGRANEQFF

v_call: TRBV7-2
clone_size: -
d_call: TRBD1
j_call: TRBJ2-2
cdr3_nt: TGTGCCAGCATACAAACAGGGGGCTCTCCCGGGGAGCTGTTTTTT
cdr3_aa: CASIQTGGSPGELFF

v_call: TRBV7-2
clone_size: -
d_call: -
j_call: TRBJ2-1
cdr3_nt: TGTGCCAGCAGCTTAAATGTTGGTCGCGGGAATGAGCAGTTCTTC
cdr3_aa: CASSLNVGRGNEQFF

v_call: TRBV24-1
clone_size: few
d_call: -
j_call: TRBJ1-2
cdr3_nt: TGTGCCACCAGTGAAGGCAAATATGGCTACACCTTC
cdr3_aa: CATSEGKYGYTF

v_call: TRBV7-9
clone_size: few
d_call: -
j_call: TRBJ1-1
cdr3_nt: TGTGCCAGCAGCTTAGATCGGTACCAAGGTGAAGCTTTCTTT
cdr3_aa: CASSLDRYQGEAFF

v_call: TRBV5-1
clone_size: -
d_call: TRBD2
j_call: TRBJ2-1
cdr3_nt: TGCGCCAGCAGCTTGCTAGCGGGGGGGAATTCAGACAATGAGCAGTTCTTC
cdr3_aa: CASSLLAGGNSDNEQFF

v_call: TRBV4-1
clone_size: -
d_call: -
j_call: TRBJ2-3
cdr3_nt: TGCGCCAGCGGGCCCGTTGGACGGGGGCTTGAAGATACGCAGTATTTT
cdr3_aa: CASGPVGRGLEDTQYF

v_call: TRBV18
clone_size: many
d_call: -
j_call: TRBJ1-1
cdr3_nt: TGTGCCAGCTCACCAGGGATTAACACTGAAGCTTTCTTT
cdr3_aa: CASSPGINTEAFF

v_call: TRBV11-2
clone_size: -
d_call: -
j_call: TRBJ2-7
cdr3_nt: TGTGCCAGCAGCTTTGCCTTAGGGGACGAGCAGTACTTC
cdr3_aa: CASSFALGDEQYF

v_call: TRBV7-2
clone_size: few
d_call: TRBD1
j_call: TRBJ2-2
cdr3_nt: TGTGCCAGCAGTCGACACAGGGGCCCCACCGGGGAGCTGTTTTTT
cdr3_aa: CASSRHRGPTGELFF

v_call: TRBV5-4
clone_size: few
d_call: -
j_call: TRBJ2-3
cdr3_nt: TGTGCCAGCGGGTCGGACAGAAGCACAGATACGCAGTATTTT
cdr3_aa: CASGSDRSTDTQYF

v_call: TRBV28
clone_size: few
d_call: TRBD2
j_call: TRBJ2-1
cdr3_nt: TGTGCCAGCAGTTTCCTGGGGACTAGCACTCACAATGAGCAGTTCTTC
cdr3_aa: CASSFLGTSTHNEQFF

v_call: TRBV4-2
clone_size: few
d_call: -
j_call: TRBJ1-3
cdr3_nt: TGTGCCAGCAGCCCGAGTGTCGGGGGAGCCACCTCCTCTGGAAACACCATATATTTT
cdr3_aa: CASSPSVGGATSSGNTIYF

v_call: TRBV27
clone_size: -
d_call: TRBD2
j_call: TRBJ2-1
cdr3_nt: TGTGCCAGCAGCTACCTAGCGGGGGCGTACAATGAGCAGTTCTTC
cdr3_aa: CASSYLAGAYNEQFF

v_call: TRBV11-2
clone_size: -
d_call: TRBD1
j_call: TRBJ1-1
cdr3_nt: TGTGCCAGCAGCTTAGCCTTCCGGACAGGGAGGAGGACTGAAGCTTTCTTT
cdr3_aa: CASSLAFRTGRRTEAFF

v_call: TRBV5-1
clone_size: many
d_call: -
j_call: TRBJ2-3
cdr3_nt: TGCGCCAGCAGCTTGGTCTCTCCTGGCACAGATACGCAGTATTTT
cdr3_aa: CASSLVSPGTDTQYF

v_call: TRBV6-6
clone_size: medium-sized
d_call: TRBD2
j_call: TRBJ2-2
cdr3_nt: TGTGCCAGCAGTTACGCGGGGGCCGGGGAGCTGTTTTTT
cdr3_aa: CASSYAGAGELFF

v_call: TRBV11-2
clone_size: -
d_call: -
j_call: TRBJ2-1
cdr3_nt: TGTGCCACCAACCCGTCATGGGGGGACTACAATGAGCAGTTCTTC
cdr3_aa: CATNPSWGDYNEQFF

v_call: TRBV29-1
clone_size: -
d_call: -
j_call: TRBJ1-3
cdr3_nt: TGCAGCGTTGAAACGGTCTCTGGAAACACCATATATTTT
cdr3_aa: CSVETVSGNTIYF

v_call: TRBV27
clone_size: few
d_call: -
j_call: TRBJ1-5
cdr3_nt: TGTGCCAGCAGTTTAAAAGGATTAGGCAATCAGCCCCAGCATTTT
cdr3_aa: CASSLKGLGNQPQHF

v_call: TRBV3-1
clone_size: few
d_call: TRBD2
j_call: TRBJ2-7
cdr3_nt: TGTGCCAGCAGCCCGACCGGACTAGCGGACGAGCAGTACTTC
cdr3_aa: CASSPTGLADEQYF

v_call: TRBV25-1
clone_size: few
d_call: -
j_call: TRBJ2-7
cdr3_nt: TGTGCCAGCAGTGAAGTAAGCAGGTTGATATACGAGCAGTACTTC
cdr3_aa: CASSEVSRLIYEQYF

v_call: TRBV7-2
clone_size: -
d_call: TRBD2
j_call: TRBJ2-2
cdr3_nt: TGTGCCAGCAGCTTAACCGGGACTACCAACACCGGGGAGCTGTTTTTT
cdr3_aa: CASSLTGTTNTGELFF

v_call: TRBV20-1
clone_size: few
d_call: TRBD2
j_call: TRBJ2-1
cdr3_nt: TGCAGTGCAACTAGCGGGAGGAAGTACAATGAGCAGTTCTTC
cdr3_aa: CSATSGRKYNEQFF

v_call: TRBV6-1
clone_size: few
d_call: TRBD2
j_call: TRBJ2-3
cdr3_nt: TGTGCCAGCAGATTTAAGACTAGCGGGGGGTTTATCTCGCCCACAGATACGCAGTATTTT
cdr3_aa: CASRFKTSGGFISPTDTQYF

v_call: TRBV6-1
clone_size: many
d_call: TRBD1
j_call: TRBJ1-5
cdr3_nt: TGTGCCAGCAGTGAAACAGGGGCCAATCAGCCCCAGCATTTT
cdr3_aa: CASSETGANQPQHF

v_call: TRBV29-1
clone_size: -
d_call: -
j_call: TRBJ1-2
cdr3_nt: TGCAGCGTTGAACGTCAGTCCTATGGCTACACCTTC
cdr3_aa: CSVERQSYGYTF

v_call: TRBV11-2
clone_size: few
d_call: -
j_call: TRBJ2-2
cdr3_nt: TGTGCCAGCAGCTTAGATCGGGCAGGGGAGCTGTTTTTT
cdr3_aa: CASSLDRAGELFF

v_call: TRBV11-2
clone_size: few
d_call: TRBD2
j_call: TRBJ2-7
cdr3_nt: TGTGCCAGCAGCGTACTAGCGGGGGCGAGGCAGTACTTC
cdr3_aa: CASSVLAGARQYF

v_call: TRBV29-1
clone_size: -
d_call: -
j_call: TRBJ1-2
cdr3_nt: TGCAGCGTCGGAACCCCCAGCCAAGGCTACACCTTC
cdr3_aa: CSVGTPSQGYTF

v_call: TRBV6-2/TRBV6-3
clone_size: -
d_call: -
j_call: TRBJ2-2
cdr3_nt: TGTGCCAGCAGCCTCAGGGGCGAGGAGGCCGGGGAGCTGTTTTTT
cdr3_aa: CASSLRGEEAGELFF

v_call: TRBV29-1
clone_size: many
d_call: -
j_call: TRBJ2-5
cdr3_nt: TGCAGCGTTGAATTCGGGGCAGAGACCCAGTACTTC
cdr3_aa: CSVEFGAETQYF

v_call: TRBV30
clone_size: -
d_call: -
j_call: TRBJ1-1
cdr3_nt: TGTGCCTGGAGTGTACTCTTCACGGGGGGGACTGAAGCTTTCTTT
cdr3_aa: CAWSVLFTGGTEAFF